Listed here is a single TCR beta chain. Its antigen remains unidentified. Per the germline V gene, CDR1 is SGHNT and CDR2 is YYREEE (reference sequence). The V gene lost 0 bases and the J gene lost 1 base, with 9 bases spanning the gap. This CDR3 spans 15 amino acids. This sample was taken from a study of cytomegalovirus exposure and HLA in healthy donors. Study as a whole: Unique TCR beta sequences numbering fewer than 130 million came from some 200 million T cells in an earlier analysis. Findings and limits, study-wide: Sequencing artifact likely explains a cluster of highly shared sequence variants. According to an earlier analysis, most TCR beta V segments yielded productive rearrangements about 90% or about 30% of the time.

Use of 60 Vbeta and 13 Jbeta primers characterized the PCR. Profiling relied on immunoSEQ multiplex PCR, and the TCRdb table lists in-frame clones only, not all of them. This sample has around 150,000 clones, with roughly 70% found just once. The source of this sequence is a woman in her twenties or thirties in good health and CMV-seronegative. The sequencing input was PBMCs. The chain is built from TRBV5-4 and TRBJ2-3; D is unclear. The CDR3 is CASSLALPGTDTQYF. The CDR3 DNA is TGTGCCAGCAGCTTGGCCCTCCCCGGCACAGATACGCAGTATTTT.